This record looks at one TCR beta chain sequence and its context. What antigen it recognizes has not been identified. It has no much larger one-base neighbor in the sample; base qualities were not kept. V and J lose 8 bases and 1 base, and a span of 11 bases separates them. The CDR3 goes from the cysteine to the phenylalanine over 13 residues. Solely the CDR3 DNA is kept, with 39 bases framed from the first base. TCRbeta CDR3 regions were amplified from genomic DNA using the immunoSEQ Assay, a bias-controlled multiplex PCR. From the authors' description of their analysis: The number of nucleated cells in each sample was estimated from the amplification of reference gene primers within the assay. To quantify the absolute abundance of each unique TCRbeta CDR3 rearrangement, sequence reads were collapsed and filtered. For each sample, productive Simpson clonality was calculated as the square root of Simpson's diversity index across productive rearrangements. TCRdb took this table from immuneACCESS and kept in-frame rearrangements with V and J called. Such tables lack part of the clones; where checked against another copy, unresolved V genes explain under half of the gap, and the rest is unexplained. The V and J calls and the clone size are those of that table, but D and trimming were determined from the DNA. The table for this sample lists fewer than 250,000 clones; nearly 90% of them were counted only once. The leading ten clones occupy about 16% of the sample.

Participants in the prospective study were enrolled through a virtual design, were aged about 18 to 100 years, and lived in about 25 United States geographic areas. Cohort assignment in the prospective study relied on participant-reported clinical history from a screening survey and a study questionnaire. Exposed participants were defined as having been in contact with someone with a PCR-confirmed or clinician-diagnosed COVID-19 case within 2 weeks of study entry. In the prospective study, whole blood, serum and a nasopharyngeal or oropharyngeal swab were collected from each participant by mobile phlebotomists. Over a roughly two-month period, participants in the prospective study had the option of providing additional blood draws and questionnaires. Prospective study blood samples were shipped either frozen or at room temperature before DNA extraction. This sample stems from a study of blood T cell repertoires in COVID-19 (dated by TCRdb to the early 2020s). Concerning the study at large: The collaborator samples originated in the United States, Italy and Spain and spanned the acute and convalescent phases of COVID-19. Where available, HLA class I and class II types were obtained from metadata supplied by the sample provider rather than from assay-based typing. Subjects who had been exposed to COVID-19, were actively infected with it, or had recovered from it provided the deeply sampled blood TCRbeta repertoires that made up the dataset. A de-identified subject ID, COVID-19 status, age in years and sex were almost always included in the sample metadata. The material from the prospective study consisted of cDNA or gDNA derived from T cells, B-cell-depleted T cells, or PBMCs. The repertoires were released in a freely available public database intended as a resource for research on the immune response to SARS-CoV-2. Samples came from the ongoing ImmuneRACE study (first 160 participants) plus 1,254 subjects from 6 global collaborators.

Broad study findings and their caveats: The quantity of clinical and demographic metadata differed by source and by participant and was supplied without curation.

Material for sequencing was PBMCs or T cells enriched from blood (not recorded which). The receptor was isolated from a man between 25 and 39 years old who had been exposed to COVID-19. The V gene is TRBV12-3 or TRBV12-4 and the J gene is TRBJ1-2; no D segment can be confidently identified. The sequenced DNA is TGTGCCAGCTGGTCGAGAAATAACTATGGCTACACCTTC. The resulting protein is CASWSRNNYGYTF.